This note documents a single T cell receptor (beta chain) sequence. Antigen unknown. With the read ending 3 residues before the CDR3 end, the germline J gene is used to fill in that end. Genomic DNA, averaging roughly 1,200 ng per sample, yielded TCR beta CDR3 via immunoSEQ. Assay: immunoSEQ multiplex PCR; the TCRdb copy retains only in-frame clones and omits some. The sample holds about 32,000 clones. This specimen comes from a study of T cells in women clearing cervical HPV infection. Study overall: No precancer developed; the control's incident HPV16 infection cleared within 12 months.

General observations from the study: It is unknown whether associations predate infection; no effector/memory or HPV-specific sorting. CIN3+ cases had significantly higher TCR repertoire richness than controls, but evenness did not differ.

Trimming took off 9 bases at V and 3 bases at J, with 20 bases between the two ends. The length of the CDR3 is 15 residues. Germline lookup yields CDR1 LNHDA and CDR2 SQIVND (reference sequence). Specimen: blood buffy coat. The rearrangement uses TRBV19 and TRBJ1-2; TRBD1 is a possible D gene (5 bases). The source is a woman aged 18-69 years with a cervical HPV16 infection that either progressed to CIN3+ or cleared (not recorded which). CDR3 loop: CASVRGYGGDYGYTF. The sequenced part of the CDR3 DNA is TGTGCCAGCGTGAGGGGATACGGAGGAGACTATGGC.